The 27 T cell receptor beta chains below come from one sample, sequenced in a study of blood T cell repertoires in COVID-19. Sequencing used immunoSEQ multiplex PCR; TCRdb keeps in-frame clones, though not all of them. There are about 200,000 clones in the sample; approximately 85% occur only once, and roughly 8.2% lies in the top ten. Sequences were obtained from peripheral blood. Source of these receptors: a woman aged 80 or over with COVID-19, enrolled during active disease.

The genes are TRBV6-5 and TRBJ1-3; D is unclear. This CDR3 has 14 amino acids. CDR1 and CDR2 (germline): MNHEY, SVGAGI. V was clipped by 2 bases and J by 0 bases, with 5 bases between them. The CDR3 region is CASSYLRSGNTIYF. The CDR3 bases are TGTGCCAGCAGTTACCTACGCTCTGGAAACACCATATATTTT.

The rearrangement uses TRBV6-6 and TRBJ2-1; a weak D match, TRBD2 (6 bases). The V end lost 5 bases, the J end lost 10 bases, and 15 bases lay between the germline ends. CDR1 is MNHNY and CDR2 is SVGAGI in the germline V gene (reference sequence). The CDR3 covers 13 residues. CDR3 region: CASSARAGKEQFF. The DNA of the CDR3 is TGTGCCAGCAGTGCCCGGGCGGGGAAAGAGCAGTTCTTC.

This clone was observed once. The CDR3 nucleotides read TGCGCCAGCAACTTTAGCAATCAGCCCCAGCATTTT. Translation gives CASNFSNQPQHF. The chain couples TRBV10-1 to TRBJ1-5; D unresolved. The CDR3 runs to 12 residues. V was clipped by 7 bases and J by 0 bases, with 4 bases between them. Germline V gene sequence: CDR1 WNHNN, CDR2 SYGVQD (reference sequence).

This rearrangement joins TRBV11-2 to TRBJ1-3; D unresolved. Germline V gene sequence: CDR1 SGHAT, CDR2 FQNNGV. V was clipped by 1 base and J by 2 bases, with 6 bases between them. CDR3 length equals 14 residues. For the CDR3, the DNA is TGTGCCAGCAGCTTAGGCGGGCCTGGAAACACCATATATTTT. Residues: CASSLGGPGNTIYF.

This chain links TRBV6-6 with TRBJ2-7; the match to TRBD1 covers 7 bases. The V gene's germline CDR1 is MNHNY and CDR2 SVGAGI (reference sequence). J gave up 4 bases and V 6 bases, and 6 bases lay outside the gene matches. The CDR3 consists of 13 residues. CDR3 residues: CASSRGQRYEQYF. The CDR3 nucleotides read TGTGCCAGCAGCAGGGGACAGCGGTACGAGCAGTACTTC.

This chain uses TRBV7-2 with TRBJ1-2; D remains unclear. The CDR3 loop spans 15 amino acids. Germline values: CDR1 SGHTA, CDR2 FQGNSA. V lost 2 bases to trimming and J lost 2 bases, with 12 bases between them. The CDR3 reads CASSLPPILNYGYTF. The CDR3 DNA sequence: TGTGCCAGCAGCTTACCCCCCATACTCAACTATGGCTACACCTTC.

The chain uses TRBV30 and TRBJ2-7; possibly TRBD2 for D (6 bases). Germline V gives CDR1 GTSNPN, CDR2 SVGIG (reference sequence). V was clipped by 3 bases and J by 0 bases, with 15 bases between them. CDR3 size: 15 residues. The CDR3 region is CAWSAPGRTSYEQYF. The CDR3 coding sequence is TGTGCCTGGAGCGCTCCGGGGAGGACCTCCTACGAGCAGTACTTC.

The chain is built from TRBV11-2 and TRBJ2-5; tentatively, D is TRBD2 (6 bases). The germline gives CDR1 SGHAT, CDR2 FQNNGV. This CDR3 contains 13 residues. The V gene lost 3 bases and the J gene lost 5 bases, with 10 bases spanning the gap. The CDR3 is CASSLRGQETQYF. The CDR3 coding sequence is TGTGCCAGCAGCTTGCGGGGCCAGGAGACCCAGTACTTC.

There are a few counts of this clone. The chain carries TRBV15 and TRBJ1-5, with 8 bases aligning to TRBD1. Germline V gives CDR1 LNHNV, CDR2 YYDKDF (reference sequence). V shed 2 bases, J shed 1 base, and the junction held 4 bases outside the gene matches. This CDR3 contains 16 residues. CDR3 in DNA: TGTGCCACCAGCAGAAGAGACAGGGGAAGCAATCAGCCCCAGCATTTT. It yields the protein CATSRRDRGSNQPQHF.

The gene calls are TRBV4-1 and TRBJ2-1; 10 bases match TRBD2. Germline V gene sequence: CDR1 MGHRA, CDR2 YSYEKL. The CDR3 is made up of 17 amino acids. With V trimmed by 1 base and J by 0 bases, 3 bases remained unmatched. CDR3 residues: CASSQGASGSSYNEQFF. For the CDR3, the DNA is TGCGCCAGCAGCCAAGGGGCTAGCGGGAGCTCCTACAATGAGCAGTTCTTC.

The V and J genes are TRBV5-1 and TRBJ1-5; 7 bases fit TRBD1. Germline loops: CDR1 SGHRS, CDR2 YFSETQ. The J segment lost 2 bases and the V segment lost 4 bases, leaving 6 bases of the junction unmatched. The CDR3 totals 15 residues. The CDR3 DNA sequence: TGCGCCAGCAGCACTACAGGGGTGGGCAATCAGCCCCAGCATTTT. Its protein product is CASSTTGVGNQPQHF.

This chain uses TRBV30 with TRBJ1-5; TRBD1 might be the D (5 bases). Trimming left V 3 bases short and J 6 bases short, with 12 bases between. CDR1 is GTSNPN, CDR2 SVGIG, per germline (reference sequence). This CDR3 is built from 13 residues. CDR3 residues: CAWSHGGGQPQHF. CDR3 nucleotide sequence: TGTGCCTGGAGCCACGGGGGGGGTCAGCCCCAGCATTTT.

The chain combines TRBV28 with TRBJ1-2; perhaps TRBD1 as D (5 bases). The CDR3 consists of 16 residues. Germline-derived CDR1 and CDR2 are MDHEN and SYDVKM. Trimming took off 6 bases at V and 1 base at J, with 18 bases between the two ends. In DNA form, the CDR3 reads TGTGCCAGCAGAGGGGTAGGGGCCGACGTTAACTATGGCTACACCTTC. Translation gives CASRGVGADVNYGYTF.

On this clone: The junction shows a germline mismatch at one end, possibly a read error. The CDR3 DNA reads as TGTGCTAGCAGTCAAAACGCCGGGACAGGGCATGTCGGGGAGCTGTTTTTT. Its translation: CASSQNAGTGHVGELFF. The V call is TRBV7-7, the J call TRBJ2-2, with 9 bases identical to TRBD1. Germline CDR1 reads SSHAT; CDR2 reads FNYEAQ (reference sequence). The CDR3 spans 17 residues.

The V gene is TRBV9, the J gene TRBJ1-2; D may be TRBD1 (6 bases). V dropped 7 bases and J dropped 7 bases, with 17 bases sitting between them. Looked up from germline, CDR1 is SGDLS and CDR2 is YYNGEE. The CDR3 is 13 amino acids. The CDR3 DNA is TGTGCCAGCGTTAACCCACAGGGTGGTGGCTACACCTTC. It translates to CASVNPQGGGYTF. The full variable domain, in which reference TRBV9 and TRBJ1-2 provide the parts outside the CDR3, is DSGVTQTPKHLITATGQRVTLRCSPRSGDLSVYWYQQSLDQGLQFLIQYYNGEERAKGNILERFSAQQFPDLHSELNLSSLELGDSALYFCASVNPQGGGYTFGSGTRLTVV.

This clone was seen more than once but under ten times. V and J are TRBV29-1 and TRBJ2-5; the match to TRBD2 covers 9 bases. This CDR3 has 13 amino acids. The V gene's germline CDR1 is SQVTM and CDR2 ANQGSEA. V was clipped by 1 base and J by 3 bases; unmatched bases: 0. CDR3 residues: CSVEGLAEETQYF. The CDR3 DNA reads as TGCAGCGTTGAAGGACTAGCGGAAGAGACCCAGTACTTC.

CDR3: CASSSFRGTSEDTQYF. Written as DNA, the CDR3 is TGTGCCAGCAGCTCCTTTAGGGGGACTAGCGAAGATACGCAGTATTTT. This chain links TRBV11-2 with TRBJ2-3; TRBD2 aligns across 10 bases. CDR3 length: 16 residues. The V segment lost 4 bases and the J segment 5 bases; nucleotides outside the gene matches: 9. In germline, CDR1 is SGHAT, CDR2 FQNNGV. The full variable domain, rest sourced from reference TRBV11-2 and TRBJ2-3, is EAGVAQSPRYKIIEKRQSVAFWCNPISGHATLYWYQQILGQGPKLLIQFQNNGVVDDSQLPKDRFSAERLKGVDSTLKIQPAKLEDSAVYLCASSSFRGTSEDTQYFGPGTRLTVL.

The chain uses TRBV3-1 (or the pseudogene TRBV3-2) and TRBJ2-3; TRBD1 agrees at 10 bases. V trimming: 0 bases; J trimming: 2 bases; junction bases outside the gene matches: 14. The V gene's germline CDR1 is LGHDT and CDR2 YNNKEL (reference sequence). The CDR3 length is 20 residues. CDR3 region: CASSQDRGLTGGLYTDTQYF. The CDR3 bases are TGTGCCAGCAGCCAAGATCGGGGATTGACAGGGGGCCTATACACAGATACGCAGTATTTT.

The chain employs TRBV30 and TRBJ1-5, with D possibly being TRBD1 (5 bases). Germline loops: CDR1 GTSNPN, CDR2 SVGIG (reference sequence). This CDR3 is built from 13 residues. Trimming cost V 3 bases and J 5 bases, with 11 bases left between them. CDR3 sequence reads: CAWSSGLDQPQHF. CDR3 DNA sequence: TGTGCCTGGAGCTCAGGGCTGGATCAGCCCCAGCATTTT.

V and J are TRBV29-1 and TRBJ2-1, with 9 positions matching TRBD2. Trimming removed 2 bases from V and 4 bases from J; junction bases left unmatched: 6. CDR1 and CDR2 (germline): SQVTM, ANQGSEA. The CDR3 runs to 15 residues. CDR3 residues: CSVEILAGPYNEQFF. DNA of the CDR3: TGCAGCGTTGAAATTCTAGCGGGGCCTTACAATGAGCAGTTCTTC.

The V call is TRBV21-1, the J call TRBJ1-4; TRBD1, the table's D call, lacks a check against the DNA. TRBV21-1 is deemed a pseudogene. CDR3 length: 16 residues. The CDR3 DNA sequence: TGTGCCAGCAGCAGTGACAGGGGTCCCCCTAATGAAAAACTGTTTTTT. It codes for CASSSDRGPPNEKLFF.

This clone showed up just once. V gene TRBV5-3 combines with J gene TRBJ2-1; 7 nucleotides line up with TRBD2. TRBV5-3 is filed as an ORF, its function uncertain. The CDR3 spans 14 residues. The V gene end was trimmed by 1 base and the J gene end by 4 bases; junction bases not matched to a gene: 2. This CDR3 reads CARSLWEGYNEQFF. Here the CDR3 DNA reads TGTGCCAGAAGCTTGTGGGAGGGATACAATGAGCAGTTCTTC.

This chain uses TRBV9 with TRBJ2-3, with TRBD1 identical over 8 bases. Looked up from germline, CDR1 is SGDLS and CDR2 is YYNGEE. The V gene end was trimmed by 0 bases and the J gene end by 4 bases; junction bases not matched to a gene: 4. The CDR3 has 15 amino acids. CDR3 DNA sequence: TGTGCCAGCAGCGTAGAGCAGGGGGCCCCAGATACGCAGTATTTT. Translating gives CASSVEQGAPDTQYF.

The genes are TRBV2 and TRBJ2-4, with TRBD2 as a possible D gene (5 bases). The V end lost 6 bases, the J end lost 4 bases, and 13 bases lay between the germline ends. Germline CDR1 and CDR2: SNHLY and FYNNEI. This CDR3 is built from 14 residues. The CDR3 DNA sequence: TGTGCCAGCAGCGGCCGAGGAGGAAAAAACATTCAGTACTTC. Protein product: CASSGRGGKNIQYF.

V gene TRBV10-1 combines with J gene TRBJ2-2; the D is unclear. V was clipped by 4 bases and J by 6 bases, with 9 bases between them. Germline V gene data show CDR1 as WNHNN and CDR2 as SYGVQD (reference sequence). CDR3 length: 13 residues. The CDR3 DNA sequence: TGCGCCAGCAGTGCCGGTTTAGCCGGGGAGCTGTTTTTT. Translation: CASSAGLAGELFF.

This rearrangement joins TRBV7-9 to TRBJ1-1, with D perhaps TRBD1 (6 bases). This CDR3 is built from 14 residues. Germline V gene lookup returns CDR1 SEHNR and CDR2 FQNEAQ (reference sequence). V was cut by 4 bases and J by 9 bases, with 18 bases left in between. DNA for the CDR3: TGTGCCAGCAGCTCATCGAATAAGGGGGTGAAAGCTTTCTTT. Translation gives CASSSSNKGVKAFF.

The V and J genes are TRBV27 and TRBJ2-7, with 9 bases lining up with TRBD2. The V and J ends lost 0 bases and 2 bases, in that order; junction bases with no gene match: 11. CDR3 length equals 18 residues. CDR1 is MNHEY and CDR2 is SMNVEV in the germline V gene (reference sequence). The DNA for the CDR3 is TGTGCCAGCAGTTTATCGCCTAGCGGGAACTCTCGCCCCTACGAGCAGTACTTC. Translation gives CASSLSPSGNSRPYEQYF.